This TCR beta chain was captured in a study of monozygotic twins with inflammatory bowel disease. General observations from the study: Among IBD patients, fewer clonotypes were shared with others than among healthy twins, especially with disease activity. Limited power may explain why concordant and discordant twins showed no difference in repertoire similarity.

In the case of this clonotype: What it binds is unknown.

Template switching introduced UMIs that contain a 6-nucleotide sample barcode. TCRdb reanalyzed the 5' RACE reads, giving one entry per CDR3 protein sequence and no DNA. Its listing shows some 130,000 distinct CDR3 sequences. Total RNA isolation used whole blood (no T cell sorting was performed). Germline V lookup: CDR1 SGDLS, CDR2 YYNGEE. This CDR3 has 16 amino acids. The chain recombines TRBV9 with TRBJ2-3; TCRdb calls TRBD1, which cannot be checked without DNA. The TCR originated in a human donor with ulcerative colitis or Crohn's disease, or a healthy co-twin of an affected twin (not recorded which). Sequencing used blood. The chain's CDR3 is CASSVPGTGVTDTQYF. Full variable domain (missing parts from reference TRBV9 and TRBJ2-3): DSGVTQTPKHLITATGQRVTLRCSPRSGDLSVYWYQQSLDQGLQFLIQYYNGEERAKGNILERFSAQQFPDLHSELNLSSLELGDSALYFCASSVPGTGVTDTQYFGPGTRLTVL.